Detailed here is one T cell receptor (beta chain). Per the germline V gene, CDR1 is SNHLY and CDR2 is FYNNEI. The CDR3 extends over 12 amino acids. The V gene lost 3 bases and the J gene lost 1 base, with 4 bases spanning the gap. The data derive from a study of CD8 T cells in Susac syndrome. Blood CD8+ and CD4+ T cells underwent high-throughput TCR beta sequencing. Healthy donors acted as controls, with matching for age and sex. Reverse transcription of about 0.45 to 1 ug RNA was performed with random hexamers. Amplification of TCR beta CDR3 spanned 54 Vbeta and 13 Jbeta via immunoSEQ multiplex PCR. A single record per CDR3 protein comes from TCRdb applying MiXCR to the immunoSEQ multiplex PCR reads. The data contain around 170,000 distinct CDR3 sequences, 90% to 95% of them seen just once; the ten biggest clones take up 0.08%.

Material: CD4+ T cells from PBMCs. This receptor was taken from a human donor in good health. This chain joins TRBV2 and TRBJ2-7; D uncertain. CDR3 sequence: CASSDLSYEQYF. The CDR3 DNA is TGTGCCAGCAGTGACCTTTCCTACGAGCAGTACTTC.